These T cell receptor beta chains were read from a single sample in a study of breast tumors, draining lymph nodes, adjacent tissues. In TCRdb, the multiplex PCR reads were re-called with MiXCR into one record per CDR3 protein. The table has 150,000 or so distinct CDR3 sequences, around 35% seen once. Sequencing used axillary lymph node tissue. These receptors all stem from a female donor with breast cancer. Some clones in this sample may be carry-over from other donors' samples. CDR3s include the opening cysteine and the closing phenylalanine or tryptophan. A D gene is named only where the DNA matches it firmly. A clone size is listed for some rows: how often the clone was seen (once, few, many), or a class if it is expanded.

>TRBD2|many|TRBJ2-1|TRBV15
TGTGCCACCAGCAGAGATAAGACTAGCTCGGAGCAGTTCTTC
CATSRDKTSSEQFF
>TRBD1|-|TRBJ1-4|TRBV11-2
TGTGCCAGCAGCCCGGACAGGGGGGTAAGTAATGAAAAACTGTTTTTT
CASSPDRGVSNEKLFF
>-|many|TRBJ2-1|TRBV9
TGTGCCAGCAGCGCTAGCACAGTTCACAATGAGCAGTTCTTC
CASSASTVHNEQFF
>-|many|TRBJ2-2|TRBV11-3
TGTGCCAGCAGCTTTCGAAGCACCGGGGAGCTGTTTTTT
CASSFRSTGELFF
>TRBD1|many|TRBJ2-3|TRBV6-2/TRBV6-3
TGTGCCAGCAGTTACCCAGGACAGGGGGCAGATACGCAGTATTTT
CASSYPGQGADTQYF
>-|many|TRBJ1-5|TRBV15
TGTGCCACCAGCAGAGATAGCCCACAGCCCCAGCATTTT
CATSRDSPQPQHF
>-|many|TRBJ2-1|TRBV6-4
TGTGCCAGCAGTGAGCAGGCTATTGGTGGTGAGCAGTTCTTC
CASSEQAIGGEQFF
>-|few|TRBJ2-1|TRBV27
TGTGCCAGCAGTCGTCTAGCGCTATTGGTCAATGAGCAGTTCTTC
CASSRLALLVNEQFF
>-|-|TRBJ1-5|TRBV20-1
TGCAGTGTTCCTCCAGGGGCAGGGGAGGGATACGAGCATTTT
CSVPPGAGEGYEHF
>TRBD1|-|TRBJ1-1|TRBV5-1
TGCGCCAGCAGCGTGGGACAGGGAGAAGCTGAAGCTTTCTTT
CASSVGQGEAEAFF
>-|many|TRBJ2-3|TRBV2
TGTGCCAGCAAGAAGGTGTTTGCGAGCACAGATACGCAGTATTTT
CASKKVFASTDTQYF
>-|few|TRBJ1-5|TRBV15
TGTGCCACCAGCAATCAGCCCCAGCATTTT
CATSNQPQHF
>-|many|TRBJ1-3|TRBV4-2
TGTGCCAGCACCCCTGTCCCGGGAATTACTGGAAACACCATATATTTT
CASTPVPGITGNTIYF
>-|many|TRBJ2-3|TRBV10-2
TGCGCCAGTGTCCGGTTCCGTGGGGATACGCAGTATTTT
CASVRFRGDTQYF
>TRBD2|many|TRBJ2-1|TRBV6-1
TGTGCCAGCAGCCCTAGGGGCGGGAGAAGCCACAATGAGCAGTTCTTC
CASSPRGGRSHNEQFF
>-|-|TRBJ1-4|TRBV20-1
TGCAGTGCTAGTACGGACAGACGGGTTACTAATGAAAAACTGTTCTTT
CSASTDRRVTNEKLFF
>TRBD2|-|TRBJ2-1|TRBV29-1
TGCAGCGTTGGACTAGCGGGGGGGCAAGGGTACAATGAGCAGTTCTTC
CSVGLAGGQGYNEQFF
>-|-|TRBJ2-4|TRBV7-2
TGTGCCAGCAGTCCTGGGGGGGCGGCCAAAAACATTCAGCACTTC
CASSPGGAAKNIQHF
>TRBD2|-|TRBJ2-3|TRBV29-1
TGCAGCGCTGGGGCTAGCGGGGTGCCCACAGATACGCAGTATTTT
CSAGASGVPTDTQYF
>TRBD1|many|TRBJ2-6|TRBV7-2
TGTGCCAGCAGCTCAACAGGGGCTGGGGCCAACGTCCTGACTTTC
CASSSTGAGANVLTF
>TRBD1|-|TRBJ2-3|TRBV5-6
TGTGCCAGCAGCACCTTAACAGGGGGCCGCACAGATACGCAGTATTTT
CASSTLTGGRTDTQYF
>-|many|TRBJ1-5|TRBV28
TGTGCCAGCAGTTTGGGGGACTATCGACAGCCCCAGCATTTT
CASSLGDYRQPQHF
>-|-|TRBJ2-1|TRBV11-2
TGCGCCAGCAGCACAGACAGGAACACTGAGCAGTTCTTC
CASSTDRNTEQFF
>-|many|TRBJ2-2|TRBV5-6
TGTGCCAGCAGCTTGGCAACAGAAAACACCGGGGAGCTGTTTTTT
CASSLATENTGELFF